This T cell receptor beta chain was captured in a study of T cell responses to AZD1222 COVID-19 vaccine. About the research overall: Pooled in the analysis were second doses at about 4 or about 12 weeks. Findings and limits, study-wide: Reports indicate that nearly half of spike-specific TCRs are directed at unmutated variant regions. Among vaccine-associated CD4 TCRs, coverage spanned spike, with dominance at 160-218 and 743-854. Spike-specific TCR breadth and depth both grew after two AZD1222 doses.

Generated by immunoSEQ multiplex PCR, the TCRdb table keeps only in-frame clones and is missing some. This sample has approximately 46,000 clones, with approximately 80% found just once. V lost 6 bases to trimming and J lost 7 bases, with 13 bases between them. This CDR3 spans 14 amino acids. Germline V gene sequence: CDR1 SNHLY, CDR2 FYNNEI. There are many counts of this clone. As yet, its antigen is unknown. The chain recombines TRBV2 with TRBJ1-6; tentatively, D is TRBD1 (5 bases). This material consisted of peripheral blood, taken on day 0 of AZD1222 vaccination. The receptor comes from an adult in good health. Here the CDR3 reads CASRGDAQNSPLHF. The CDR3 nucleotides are TGTGCCAGCAGAGGGGACGCTCAGAATTCACCCCTCCACTTT.